This T cell receptor (beta chain) is from a study of T cells in Graves' hyperthyroidism and ophthalmopathy. Across the study: It was at initial diagnosis, before any treatment, that peripheral blood was collected.

Notes on this clonotype: The target antigen is unknown.

The length of the CDR3 is 19 residues. V was clipped by 0 bases and J by 0 bases; unmatched bases: 9. CDR1 and CDR2 from the germline V gene are MGHRA and YSYEKL. Study-wide findings and caveats: Model predictions of ophthalmopathy came a median approximately 6 months before onset. The blood repertoire included most of the expanded thyroid clonotypes above 0.001.

Amplified regions were TCR beta CDR3 sequences from RNA transcripts. The HTBI primer set was used in a first-round RT-PCR of the TCR CDR3. TCRdb re-called the multiplex PCR reads through MiXCR, storing one row per CDR3 protein. There are fewer than 650,000 distinct CDR3 sequences in the sample; 13% to 15% occur only once, and roughly 6.9% lies in the top ten. This sample holds PBMCs from roughly 10 ml fresh peripheral blood. Sequences were obtained from blood. The chain employs TRBV4-1 and TRBJ2-7, with 12 bases matching TRBD2. The source is a woman aged 18-30 years with Graves' ophthalmopathy. CDR3 region: CASSQEELAGGLISYEQYF. CDR3 in DNA: TGCGCCAGCAGCCAAGAAGAACTAGCGGGAGGCCTTATCTCCTACGAGCAGTACTTC.